This T cell receptor (beta chain) was identified in a study of read filtering for tumor transcriptome and immune sequencing. Turning to the study itself: Mean patient age was approximately 66 years, range roughly 45 to 85; 17 male, 11 to 15 female. By R-ISS, stages I, II and III held 8, 16 and 7 patients. DNase treatment preceded whole-transcriptome library preparation.

With V trimmed by 6 bases and J by 6 bases, 6 bases remained unmatched. The CDR3 runs to 12 residues. Germline assignment: CDR1 SQVTM and CDR2 ANQGSEA. This clonotype was counted at least ten times. Its antigen remains unknown. Study-wide findings and caveats: About 80% of IR-seq clonotypes had a single read, yet these held about 3.6% of reads.

This library used approximately 390 ng RNA and molecular barcoded adaptors spanning alpha/delta and beta/gamma chains. TCRdb reanalysed the reads using MiXCR and keeps one entry per CDR3 protein. The sample consists of fewer than 30,000 distinct CDR3 sequences, around an eighth of them appearing once. This receptor was taken from a donor over 35 with multiple myeloma. This chain joins TRBV29-1 and TRBJ2-7; 9 bases are a match to TRBD2. Sequencing was done on a sample of a population of CD138-negative cells sorted from bone marrow. In DNA, the CDR3 is TGCAGCGTGTTAGCGGGAGCGCGCGAGCAGTACTTC. It yields the protein CSVLAGAREQYF.